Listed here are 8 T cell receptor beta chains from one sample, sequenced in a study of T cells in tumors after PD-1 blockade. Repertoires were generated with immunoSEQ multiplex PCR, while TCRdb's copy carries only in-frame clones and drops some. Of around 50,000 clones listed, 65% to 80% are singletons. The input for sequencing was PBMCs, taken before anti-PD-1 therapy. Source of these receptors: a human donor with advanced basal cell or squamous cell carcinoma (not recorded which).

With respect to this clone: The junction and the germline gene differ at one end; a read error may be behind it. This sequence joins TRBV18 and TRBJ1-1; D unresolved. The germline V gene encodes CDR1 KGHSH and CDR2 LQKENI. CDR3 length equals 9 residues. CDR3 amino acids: CASSPGHIF. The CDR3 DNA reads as TGTGCCAGCTCACCAGGTCACATTTTT.

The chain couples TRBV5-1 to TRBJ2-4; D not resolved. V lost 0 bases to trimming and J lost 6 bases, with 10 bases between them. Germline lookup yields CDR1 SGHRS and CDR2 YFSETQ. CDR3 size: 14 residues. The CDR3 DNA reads TGCGCCAGCAGCTTGGGGGCAACGGGAAACATTCAGTACTTC. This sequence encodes CASSLGATGNIQYF.

CDR3 DNA sequence: TGCAGCGTTAACTCCCTTGGGGGACTAGCGGGAGGGCCAGGTGAGCAGTTCTTC. Its protein product is CSVNSLGGLAGGPGEQFF. V usage is TRBV29-1 and J usage is TRBJ2-1; 16 nucleotides agree with TRBD2. The J segment lost 9 bases and the V segment lost 5 bases, leaving 16 bases of the junction unmatched. The CDR3 is 18 amino acids. Per germline, CDR1 SQVTM and CDR2 ANQGSEA.

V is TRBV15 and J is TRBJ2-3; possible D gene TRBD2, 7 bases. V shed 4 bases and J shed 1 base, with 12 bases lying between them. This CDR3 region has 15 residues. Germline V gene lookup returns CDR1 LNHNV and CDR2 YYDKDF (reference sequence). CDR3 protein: CATSTRGAGTDTQYF. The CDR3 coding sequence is TGTGCCACCAGCACCCGGGGGGCTGGCACAGATACGCAGTATTTT.

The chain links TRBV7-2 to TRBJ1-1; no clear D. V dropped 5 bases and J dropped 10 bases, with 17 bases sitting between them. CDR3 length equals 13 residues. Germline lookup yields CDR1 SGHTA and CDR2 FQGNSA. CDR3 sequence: CASSAPSSVAAFF. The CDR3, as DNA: TGTGCCAGCAGCGCTCCTTCGTCGGTTGCAGCTTTCTTT.

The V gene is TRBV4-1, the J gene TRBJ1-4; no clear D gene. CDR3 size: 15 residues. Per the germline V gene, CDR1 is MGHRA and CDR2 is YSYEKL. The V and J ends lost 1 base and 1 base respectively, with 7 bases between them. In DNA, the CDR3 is TGCGCCAGCAGCCAAGGAGTAAAAACTAATGAAAAACTGTTTTTT. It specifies CASSQGVKTNEKLFF.

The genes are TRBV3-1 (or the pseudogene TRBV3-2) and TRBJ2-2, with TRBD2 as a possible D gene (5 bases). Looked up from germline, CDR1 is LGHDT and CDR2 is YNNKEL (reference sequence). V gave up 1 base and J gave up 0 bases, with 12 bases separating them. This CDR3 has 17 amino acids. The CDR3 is CASSQGLATANTGELFF. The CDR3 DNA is TGTGCCAGCAGCCAAGGTCTAGCAACAGCGAACACCGGGGAGCTGTTTTTT.

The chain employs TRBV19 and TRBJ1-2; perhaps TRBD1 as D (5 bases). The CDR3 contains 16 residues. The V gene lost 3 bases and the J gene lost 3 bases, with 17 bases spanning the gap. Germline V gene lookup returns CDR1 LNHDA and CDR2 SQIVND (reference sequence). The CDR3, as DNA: TGTGCCAGTAGTATTAGTCAGGGAGCTCCCTACTATGGCTACACCTTC. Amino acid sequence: CASSISQGAPYYGYTF.